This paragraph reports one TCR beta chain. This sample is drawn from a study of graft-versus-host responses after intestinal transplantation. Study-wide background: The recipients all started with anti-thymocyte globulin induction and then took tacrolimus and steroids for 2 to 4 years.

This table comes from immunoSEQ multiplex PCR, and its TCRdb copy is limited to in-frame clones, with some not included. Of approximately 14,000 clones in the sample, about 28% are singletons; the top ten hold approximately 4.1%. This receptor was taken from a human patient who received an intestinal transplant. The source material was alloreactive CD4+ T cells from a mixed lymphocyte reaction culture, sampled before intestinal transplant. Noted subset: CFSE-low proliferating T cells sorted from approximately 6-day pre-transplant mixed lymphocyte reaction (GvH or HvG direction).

CDR3 DNA sequence: TGTGCCAGCAGCTTGTTGTGGGGTGGTACGCAGTATTTT. Its protein is CASSLLWGGTQYF. This chain links TRBV4-2 with TRBJ2-3; unclear D gene. This CDR3 contains 13 residues. CDR1 and CDR2 from the germline V gene are LGHNA and YNFKEQ. Trimming removed 5 bases from V and 8 bases from J, with 14 bases in between.